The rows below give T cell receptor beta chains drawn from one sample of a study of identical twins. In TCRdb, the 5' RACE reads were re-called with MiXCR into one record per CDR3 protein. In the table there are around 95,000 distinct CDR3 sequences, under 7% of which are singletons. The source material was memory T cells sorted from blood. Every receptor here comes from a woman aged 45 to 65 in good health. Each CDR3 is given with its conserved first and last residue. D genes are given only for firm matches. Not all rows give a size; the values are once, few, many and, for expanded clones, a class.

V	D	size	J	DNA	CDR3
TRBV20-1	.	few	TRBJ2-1	TGCAGTGCTCCTTTATGGGGAGTCAGCAATGAGCAGTTCTTC	CSAPLWGVSNEQFF
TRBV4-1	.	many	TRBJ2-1	TGCGCCAGCAGCCAAGGTCCCGGGACTTCCTACAATGAGCAGTTCTTC	CASSQGPGTSYNEQFF
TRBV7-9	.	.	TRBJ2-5	TGTGCCAGCAGCTTAGATACAGAAGAGACCCAGTACTTC	CASSLDTEETQYF
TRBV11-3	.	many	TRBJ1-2	TGTGCCAGCAGCTCTCCTAGGAACTATGGCTACACCTTC	CASSSPRNYGYTF
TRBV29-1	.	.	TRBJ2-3	TGCAGCGTTACGGCGGGCGTCTCTAGCACAGATACGCAGTATTTT	CSVTAGVSSTDTQYF
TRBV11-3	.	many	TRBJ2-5	TGTGCCAGCAGCCCAGTCCCCGGCGAAGAGACCCAGTACTTC	CASSPVPGEETQYF
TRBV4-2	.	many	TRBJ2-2	TGTGCCAGCAGCCAGGTGACCGGGGAGCTGTTTTTT	CASSQVTGELFF
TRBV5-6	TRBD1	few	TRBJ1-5	TGTGCCAGCAGCTATCGGACAGGCCTCAATCAGCCCCAGCATTTT	CASSYRTGLNQPQHF
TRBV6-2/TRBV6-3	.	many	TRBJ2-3	TGTGCCAGCAGTTACTCCGCGGAGGGCCCTCAGAACACAGATACGCAGTATTTT	CASSYSAEGPQNTDTQYF
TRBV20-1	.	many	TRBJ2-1	TGCAGTGCTAGAGATCACCGGACGATGGGGAATGAGCAGTTCTTC	CSARDHRTMGNEQFF
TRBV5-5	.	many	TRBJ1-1	TGTGCCAGCAGCGACCGGGGCCATATGAACACTGAAGCTTTCTTT	CASSDRGHMNTEAFF
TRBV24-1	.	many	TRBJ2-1	TGTGCCACCAGTGATGAGGGGGTCTCCTACAATGAGCAGTTCTTC	CATSDEGVSYNEQFF
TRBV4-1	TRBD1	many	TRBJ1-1	TGCGCCAGCAGCCAACCGACAGGGACCACTGAAGCTTTCTTT	CASSQPTGTTEAFF
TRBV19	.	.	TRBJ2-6	TGTGCCAGTAGTAGAGAGTATCGGGTTTCTGGGGCCAACGTCCTGTCTTTC	CASSREYRVSGANVLSF
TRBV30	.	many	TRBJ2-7	TGTGCCTGGTCTAGTAGTATCTACGAGCAGTACTTC	CAWSSSIYEQYF
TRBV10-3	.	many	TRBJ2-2	TGTGCCATCAGTTCGGGGCAAGGGGAGCTGTTTTTT	CAISSGQGELFF
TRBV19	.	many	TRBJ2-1	TGTGCCAGTAGTATAGCTAGCAATGAGCAGTTCTTC	CASSIASNEQFF
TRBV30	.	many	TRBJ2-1	TGTGCCTGGAGTGTCCAGGGGAGGAATGAGCAGTTCTTC	CAWSVQGRNEQFF
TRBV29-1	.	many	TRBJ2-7	TGCAGCGTACAGGAGAGCTCCTACGAGCAGTACTTC	CSVQESSYEQYF
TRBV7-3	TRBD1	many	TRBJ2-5	TGTGCCAGCAGCTCCACAGGGGGCGATGAGACCCAGTACTTC	CASSSTGGDETQYF
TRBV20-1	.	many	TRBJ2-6	TGCAGTGCTACACAGGGTGCGCTGGGGGCCAACGTCCTGACTTTC	CSATQGALGANVLTF
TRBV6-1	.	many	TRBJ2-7	TGTGCCAGCAAGCAGTTGACAATCTCCTACGAGCAGTACTTC	CASKQLTISYEQYF
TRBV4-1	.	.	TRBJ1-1	TGCGCCAGCAGAAGCCCAGGAGGGACTGAAGCTTTCTTT	CASRSPGGTEAFF
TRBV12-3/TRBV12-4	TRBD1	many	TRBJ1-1	TGTGCCAGCAGTCTGGGGACAGGGAGAGGAACTGAAGCTTTCTTT	CASSLGTGRGTEAFF